Below, 15 T cell receptor beta chains from the same sample are listed, as sequenced in a study of chronic HIV infection and antiretroviral therapy. TCRdb independently ran MiXCR on the 5' RACE reads; one entry per CDR3 protein. The sample contains some 38,000 distinct CDR3 sequences, 8% to 10% of which appear only once. Sequenced input: peripheral blood. The receptors originated from an adult who had HIV and had not received antiretroviral therapy, or was an uninfected healthy control (not recorded which).

Ten or more counts support this clonotype. The CDR3 nucleotides read TGTGCCAGCAGCCCGACTAGCGGGATCTACAATGAGCAGTTCTTC. Protein sequence: CASSPTSGIYNEQFF. The chain has TRBV7-8 and TRBJ2-1, with 11 nucleotides matching TRBD2. Germline assignment: CDR1 SGHVS and CDR2 FQNEAQ. Losses at the gene ends were 5 bases for V and 3 bases for J; bases not matched to a gene: 3. The CDR3 has 15 amino acids.

In its sample, this clonotype was seen many times. This chain links TRBV28 with TRBJ2-2, with 9 bases that match TRBD1. CDR1 and CDR2 (germline): MDHEN, SYDVKM. With 8 bases clipped from V and 4 bases from J, the junction kept 5 bases outside the gene matches. The CDR3 sequence is 14 residues long. The CDR3 here is CASGTGGSTGELFF. The CDR3 bases are TGTGCCAGCGGCACAGGGGGCAGCACCGGGGAGCTGTTTTTT.

This clonotype was recorded a few times. The rearrangement uses TRBV25-1 and TRBJ2-5; D not resolved. Looked up from germline, CDR1 is MGHDK and CDR2 is SYGVNS. V was shortened by 7 bases and J by 2 bases, with 11 bases between the two germline ends. This CDR3 region has 13 residues. The CDR3: CASKVQTQETQYF. CDR3 bases: TGTGCCAGCAAGGTACAGACTCAAGAGACCCAGTACTTC. The complete variable domain, with remaining parts taken from reference TRBV25-1 and TRBJ2-5, reads EADIYQTPRYLVIGTGKKITLECSQTMGHDKMYWYQQDPGMELHLIHYSYGVNSTEKGDLSSESTVSRIRTEHFPLTLESARPSHTSQYLCASKVQTQETQYFGPGTRLLVL.

The table lists this clonotype with many counts. The chain links TRBV2 to TRBJ2-3; unclear D gene. The CDR3 has 14 amino acids. Trimming cost V 1 base and J 5 bases, with 10 bases left between them. Per the germline V gene, CDR1 is SNHLY and CDR2 is FYNNEI. The CDR3 DNA reads as TGTGCCAGCAGTGAAGACCTTTCCCGAGATACGCAGTATTTT. Translated, it gives CASSEDLSRDTQYF.

This clonotype was observed many times. The CDR3 spells CASSLGLSGDTQYF. The CDR3 nucleotides read TGTGCCAGCAGCTTGGGACTCTCTGGGGATACGCAGTATTTT. This chain joins TRBV5-6 and TRBJ2-3; D remains ambiguous. The germline V and J ends were trimmed by 0 bases and 6 bases, with 11 bases remaining between them. Germline CDR1 reads SGHDT; CDR2 reads YYEEEE. The CDR3 consists of 14 residues.

This clonotype came up a few times. This sequence joins TRBV6-5 and TRBJ1-2, with 7 bases identical to TRBD1. CDR3 length equals 14 residues. From germline, CDR1 is MNHEY and CDR2 SVGAGI. J lost 7 bases, V lost 6 bases, and 11 bases had no gene match. The CDR3 nucleotides are TGTGCCAGCAGGCCCGACGTAGGGGGCTCTGGCTACACCTTC. Its translation: CASRPDVGGSGYTF.

This clonotype occurred a few times. The chain joins TRBV9 to TRBJ2-2; 9 bases map to TRBD2. This CDR3 spans 16 amino acids. The trim removed 3 bases at V and 6 bases at J, leaving 9 bases unmatched. The germline gives CDR1 SGDLS, CDR2 YYNGEE. Here the CDR3 reads CASSAPGLAVAGELFF. CDR3 bases: TGTGCCAGCAGCGCACCGGGACTAGCAGTCGCCGGGGAGCTGTTTTTT.

This clonotype was recorded a few times. The chain combines TRBV29-1 with TRBJ2-7; 7 positions match TRBD1. The CDR3 runs 14 residues. CDR1 is SQVTM and CDR2 is ANQGSEA in the germline V gene. The V segment lost 1 base and the J segment 3 bases; nucleotides outside the gene matches: 6. CDR3 DNA: TGCAGCGTTGAAGGACAGGGTAAGGGCTACGAGCAGTACTTC. Its translation: CSVEGQGKGYEQYF.

This chain joins TRBV6-6 and TRBJ1-4; TRBD1 matches at 8 bases. The germline V gene has CDR1 MNHNY and CDR2 SVGAGI (reference sequence). This CDR3 has 15 amino acids. Germline trimming cut 7 bases from V and 7 bases from J; bases unmatched to any gene: 11. The CDR3 coding sequence is TGTGCCAGCATCGACAGGGGCTTGCAAGGTGAAAAACTGTTTTTT. Translated, it gives CASIDRGLQGEKLFF.

The sample holds a few counts of this clonotype. The V gene is TRBV25-1, the J gene TRBJ2-7, with D possibly being TRBD1 (6 bases). Germline loops: CDR1 MGHDK, CDR2 SYGVNS. The length of the CDR3 is 13 residues. With 3 bases removed from V and 2 bases from J, the gap between germline ends came to 8 bases. In DNA, the CDR3 is TGTGCCAGCAGTGAGGGGACAACCTACGAGCAGTACTTC. Its protein product is CASSEGTTYEQYF.

This clonotype has ten or more counts. This chain links TRBV28 with TRBJ2-1; 10 nucleotides line up with TRBD2. The CDR3 contains 19 residues. Losses at the gene ends were 7 bases for V and 9 bases for J; bases not matched to a gene: 24. Per germline, CDR1 MDHEN and CDR2 SYDVKM. As DNA, the CDR3 is TGTGCCAGCAAAAACCGCGGAGGGCTAGCGGGAGTGGGGGTTGGTGAGCAGTTCTTC. Its protein is CASKNRGGLAGVGVGEQFF.

The rearrangement joins TRBV28 to TRBJ1-3; the D gene is possibly TRBD1 (5 bases). This CDR3 region has 14 residues. V was shortened by 5 bases and J by 4 bases, with 12 bases between the two germline ends. The germline CDR1 and CDR2 sequences are MDHEN and SYDVKM. The CDR3 DNA reads TGTGCCAGCAGTGTAGCAGGGTACGGAAACACCATATATTTT. Amino acids: CASSVAGYGNTIYF.

The gene calls are TRBV28 and TRBJ1-4; possible D gene TRBD1, 5 bases. V was trimmed by 5 bases and J by 8 bases, leaving 21 bases between them. Germline V lookup: CDR1 MDHEN, CDR2 SYDVKM. The CDR3 sequence is 16 residues long. Here the CDR3 reads CASSGASQGLNEKLFF. CDR3 nucleotides: TGTGCCAGCAGTGGTGCTTCCCAGGGCCTTAACGAAAAACTGTTTTTT.

This clonotype was observed a few times. V is TRBV4-3 and J is TRBJ1-3, with 9 bases aligning to TRBD1. The germline V gene encodes CDR1 LGHNA and CDR2 YSLEER. J lost 0 bases, V lost 0 bases, and 9 bases had no gene match. The CDR3 loop spans 19 amino acids. The CDR3 here is CASSQEVVGQGSSGNTIYF. DNA for the CDR3: TGCGCCAGCAGCCAAGAGGTTGTAGGACAGGGGAGCTCTGGAAACACCATATATTTT.

Ten or more counts support this clonotype. The chain has TRBV29-1 and TRBJ2-5; D possibly matches TRBD1 or TRBD2 (5 bases each). CDR3 length: 13 amino acids. In germline, CDR1 is SQVTM, CDR2 ANQGSEA. Trimming took off 1 base at V and 6 bases at J, with 12 bases between the two ends. DNA of the CDR3: TGCAGCGTTGAAGCAGGGCCGGGAAAGACCCAGTACTTC. As protein: CSVEAGPGKTQYF.